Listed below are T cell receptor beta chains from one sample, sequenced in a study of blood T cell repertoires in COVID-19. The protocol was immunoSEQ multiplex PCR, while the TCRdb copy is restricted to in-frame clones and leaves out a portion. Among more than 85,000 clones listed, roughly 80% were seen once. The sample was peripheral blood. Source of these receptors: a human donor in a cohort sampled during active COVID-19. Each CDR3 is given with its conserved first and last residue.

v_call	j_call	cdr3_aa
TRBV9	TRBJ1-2	CASTRGQGNYGYTF
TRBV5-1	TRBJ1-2	CASSLGLRDRPYGYTF
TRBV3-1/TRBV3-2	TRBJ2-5	CASSRTYETQYF
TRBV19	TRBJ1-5	CASSIDQYQPQHF
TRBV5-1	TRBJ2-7	CASSLGGSGSYEQYF
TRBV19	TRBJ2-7	CASSPRTSGNYEQYF
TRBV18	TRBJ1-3	CASSPQSTPGNTIYF
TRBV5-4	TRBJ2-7	CASSLGGFGIYEQYF
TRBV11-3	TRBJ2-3	CASSLQVFNGTDTQYF
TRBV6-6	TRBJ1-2	CASRGTGEANGYTF
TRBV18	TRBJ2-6	CASSPYRGSGANVLTF
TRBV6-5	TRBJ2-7	CASSYSRQGLYEQYF
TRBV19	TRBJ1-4	CASSKTVNEKLFF
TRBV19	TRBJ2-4	CANSSGLGNIQYF
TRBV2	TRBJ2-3	CASSGDSPGTDTQYF
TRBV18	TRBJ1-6	CASSPPGGPYNSPLHF
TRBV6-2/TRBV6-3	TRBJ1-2	CASSRTGQANYGYTF
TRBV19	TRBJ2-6	CASSIQHPGANVLTF
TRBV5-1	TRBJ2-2	CASSLDGQGGTRTGELFF
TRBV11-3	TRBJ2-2	CASSLAGGPDTGELFF
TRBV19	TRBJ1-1	CASSIPGGASTEAFF
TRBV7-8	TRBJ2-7	CASTGAGASSYEQYF
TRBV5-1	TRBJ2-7	CASSFSRPSYEQYF
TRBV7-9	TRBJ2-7	CASSRLAEMGEQYF
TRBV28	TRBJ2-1	CASSSAGRGYNEQFF
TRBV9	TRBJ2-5	CASSARTSGGIQETQYF
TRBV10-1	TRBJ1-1	CASSGLGQGVTEAFF
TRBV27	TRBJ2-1	CASSRTSGLYNEQFF
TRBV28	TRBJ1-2	CASSTTATGTAYGYTF
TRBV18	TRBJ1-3	CASSSGQDTGNTIYF
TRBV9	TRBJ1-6	CASSVGSSYNSPLHF
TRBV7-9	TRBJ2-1	CASSHGTGMGNEQFF
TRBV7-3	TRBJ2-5	CASSLTGGPQETQYF
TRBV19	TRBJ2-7	CASSIRGGEQYF
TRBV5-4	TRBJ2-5	CASRRVAGGPETQYF
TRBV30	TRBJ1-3	CAWTRDRGIGNTIYF
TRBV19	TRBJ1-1	CASSPPGQGTEAFF
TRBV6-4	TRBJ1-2	CASSVFAAGAIYGYTF
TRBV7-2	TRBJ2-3	CASSPQSGGRDTQYF
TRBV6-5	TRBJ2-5	CASRRQGVKETQYF
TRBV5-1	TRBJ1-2	CASSLGQANYGYTF
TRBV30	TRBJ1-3	CAWREDRVPGNTIYF
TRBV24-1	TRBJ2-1	CATSDPGLAGSNEQFF
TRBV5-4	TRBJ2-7	CASRPGPGGSYEQYF